These 4 T cell receptor beta chains were all obtained from the same sample, sequenced in a study of shared clonotypes between healthy human individuals. Profiled with immunoSEQ multiplex PCR; TCRdb holds only in-frame clones, not every one. The profile shows 1,400,000 or so clones, less than 99% of them singletons. The material sequenced was naive CD4+ T cells sorted from blood. Subset noted: CD45RA+ positively selected. Receptor source: a man between 25 and 39 years old in good health.

The chain combines TRBV11-2 with TRBJ2-3; the D call may be TRBD1 or TRBD2 (6 bases each). V was shortened by 1 base and J by 0 bases, with 14 bases between the two germline ends. The germline gives CDR1 SGHAT, CDR2 FQNNGV. The length of the CDR3 is 17 residues. Here the CDR3 DNA reads TGTGCCAGCAGCTTAGTTGTCCAGGGGACTAGCACAGATACGCAGTATTTT. The encoded protein is CASSLVVQGTSTDTQYF.

This clone was detected only once. The chain is built from TRBV19 and TRBJ1-2; maybe TRBD1 (6 bases). CDR1 and CDR2 (germline): LNHDA, SQIVND (reference sequence). V gave up 2 bases and J gave up 6 bases, with 19 bases separating them. This CDR3 contains 16 residues. CDR3 protein: CASSIPQGGQLDGYTF. DNA of the CDR3: TGTGCCAGTAGTATACCCCAGGGCGGACAGTTGGATGGCTACACCTTC.

The chain combines TRBV18 with TRBJ1-1; a weak D match, TRBD1 (5 bases). The CDR3 sequence is 12 residues long. Germline values: CDR1 KGHSH, CDR2 LQKENI. The germline V and J ends were trimmed by 4 bases and 5 bases, with 8 bases remaining between them. CDR3 DNA: TGTGCCAGCTCACAAGACAGAACTGAAGCTTTCTTT. Protein sequence: CASSQDRTEAFF.

The chain uses TRBV15 and TRBJ2-3, with 8 positions matching TRBD1. The CDR3 sequence is 15 residues long. The germline V gene encodes CDR1 LNHNV and CDR2 YYDKDF (reference sequence). J lost 1 base, V lost 9 bases, and 9 bases had no gene match. CDR3 nucleotide sequence: TGTGCCACGGAGACTGACAGGGGTGGCACAGATACGCAGTATTTT. It specifies CATETDRGGTDTQYF.